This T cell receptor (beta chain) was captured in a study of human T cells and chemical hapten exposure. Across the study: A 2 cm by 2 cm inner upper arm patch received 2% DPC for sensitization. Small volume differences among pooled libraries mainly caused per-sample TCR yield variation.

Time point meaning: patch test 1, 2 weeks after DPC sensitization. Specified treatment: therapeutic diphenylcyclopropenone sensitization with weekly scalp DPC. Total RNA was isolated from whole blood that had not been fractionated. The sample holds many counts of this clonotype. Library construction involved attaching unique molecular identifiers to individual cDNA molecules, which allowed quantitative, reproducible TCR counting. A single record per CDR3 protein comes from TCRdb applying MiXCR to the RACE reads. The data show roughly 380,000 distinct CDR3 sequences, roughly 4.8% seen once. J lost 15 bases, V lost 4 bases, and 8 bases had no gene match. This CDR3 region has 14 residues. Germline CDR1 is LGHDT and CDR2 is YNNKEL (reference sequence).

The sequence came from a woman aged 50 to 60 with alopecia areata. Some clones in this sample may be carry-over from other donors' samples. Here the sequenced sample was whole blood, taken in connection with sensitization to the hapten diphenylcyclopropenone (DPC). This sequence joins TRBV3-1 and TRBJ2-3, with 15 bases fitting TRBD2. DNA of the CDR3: TGTGCCAGCAGCCCGGGACTAGCGGGGGGCCAGAGATATTTT. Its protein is CASSPGLAGGQRYF.